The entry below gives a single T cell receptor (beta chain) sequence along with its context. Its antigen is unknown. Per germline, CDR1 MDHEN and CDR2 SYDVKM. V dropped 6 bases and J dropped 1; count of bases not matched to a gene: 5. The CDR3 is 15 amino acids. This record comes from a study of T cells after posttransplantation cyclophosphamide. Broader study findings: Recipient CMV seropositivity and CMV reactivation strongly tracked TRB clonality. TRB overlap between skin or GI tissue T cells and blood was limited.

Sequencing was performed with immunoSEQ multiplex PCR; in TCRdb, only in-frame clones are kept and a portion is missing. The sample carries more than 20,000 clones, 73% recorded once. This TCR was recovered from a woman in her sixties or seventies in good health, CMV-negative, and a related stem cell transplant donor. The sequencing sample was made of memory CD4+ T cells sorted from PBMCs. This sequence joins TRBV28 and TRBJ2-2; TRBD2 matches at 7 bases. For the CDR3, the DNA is TGTGCCAGCAGCCCCGGGGGGATGAACACCGGGGAGCTGTTTTTT. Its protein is CASSPGGMNTGELFF.